The clone carrying this T cell receptor (beta chain) has more than one count but fewer than ten. Its antigen remains unidentified. CDR3 size: 15 residues. Germline-derived CDR1 and CDR2 are MNHEY and SMNVEV (reference sequence). V was pared by 3 bases and J by 2 bases, with 11 bases between. This entry comes from a study of T-cell reconstitution after alpha-beta-depleted transplantation in children. General study results and limits: Newly made T cells mostly supplied T-cell counts and diversity one year after transplant.

Unique molecular identifiers were used to barcode this TCRbeta library. MiXCR was run by TCRdb on the PCR reads, yielding one entry per CDR3 protein. The repertoire holds about 580,000 distinct CDR3 sequences, over 20% seen once, with around a third in the top ten. This sample comprised PBMCs, obtained before TCRalphabeta/CD19-depleted stem cell transplant. This sequence joins TRBV27 and TRBJ2-1; D is ambiguous. This sequence was found in a boy in the first two years of life with Wiskott-Aldrich syndrome, due to receive a stem cell transplant. CDR3 nucleotides: TGTGCCAGCAGTTTGGGTATAAGGCCCTACAATGAGCAGTTCTTC. Its translation: CASSLGIRPYNEQFF.